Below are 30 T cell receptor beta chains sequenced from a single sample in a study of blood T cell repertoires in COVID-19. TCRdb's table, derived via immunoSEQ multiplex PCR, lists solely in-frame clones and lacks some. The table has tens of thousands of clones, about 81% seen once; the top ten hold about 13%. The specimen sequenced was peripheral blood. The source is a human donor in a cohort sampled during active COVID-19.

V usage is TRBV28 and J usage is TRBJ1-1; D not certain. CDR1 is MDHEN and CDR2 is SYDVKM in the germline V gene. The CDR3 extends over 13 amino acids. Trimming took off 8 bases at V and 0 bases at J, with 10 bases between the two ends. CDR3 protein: CASRNFMNTEAFF. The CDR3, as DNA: TGTGCCAGCCGAAACTTCATGAACACTGAAGCTTTCTTT.

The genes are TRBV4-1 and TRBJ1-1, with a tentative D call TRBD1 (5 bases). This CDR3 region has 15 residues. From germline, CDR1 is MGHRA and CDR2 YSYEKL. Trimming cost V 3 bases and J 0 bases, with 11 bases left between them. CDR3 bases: TGCGCCAGCAGCCAGCAGACAGCTTTGAACACTGAAGCTTTCTTT. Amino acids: CASSQQTALNTEAFF.

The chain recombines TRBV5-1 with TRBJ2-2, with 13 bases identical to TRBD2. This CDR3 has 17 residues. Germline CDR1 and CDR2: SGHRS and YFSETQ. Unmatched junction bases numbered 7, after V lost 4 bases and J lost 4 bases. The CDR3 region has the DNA TGCGCCAGCAGCGCCGGACTAGCGGGGGTCCCCACCGGGGAGCTGTTTTTT. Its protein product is CASSAGLAGVPTGELFF.

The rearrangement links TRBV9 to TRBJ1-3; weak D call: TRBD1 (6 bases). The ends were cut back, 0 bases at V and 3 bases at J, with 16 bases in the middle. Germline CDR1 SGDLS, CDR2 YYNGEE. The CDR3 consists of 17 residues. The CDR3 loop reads CASSVEGGAYGGNTIYF. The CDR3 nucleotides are TGTGCCAGCAGCGTAGAAGGGGGGGCGTATGGTGGAAACACCATATATTTT.

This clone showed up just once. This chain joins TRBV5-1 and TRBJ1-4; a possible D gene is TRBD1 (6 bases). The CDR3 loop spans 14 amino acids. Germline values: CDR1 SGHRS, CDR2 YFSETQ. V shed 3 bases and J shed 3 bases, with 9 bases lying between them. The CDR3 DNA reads TGCGCCAGCAGCTCGGGACAAGCTAATGAAAAACTGTTTTTT. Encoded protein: CASSSGQANEKLFF.

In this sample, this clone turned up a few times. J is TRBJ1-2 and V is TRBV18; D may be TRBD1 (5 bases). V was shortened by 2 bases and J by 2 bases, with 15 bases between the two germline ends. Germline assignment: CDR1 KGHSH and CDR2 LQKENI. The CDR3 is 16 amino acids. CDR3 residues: CASSPGGSGKNYGYTF. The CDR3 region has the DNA TGTGCCAGCTCACCAGGGGGGTCAGGGAAAAACTATGGCTACACCTTC.

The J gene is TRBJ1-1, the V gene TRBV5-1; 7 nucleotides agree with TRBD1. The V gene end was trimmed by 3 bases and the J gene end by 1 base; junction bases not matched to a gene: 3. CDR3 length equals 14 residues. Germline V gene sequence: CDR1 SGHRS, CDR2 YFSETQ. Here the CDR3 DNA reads TGCGCCAGCAGCTCGCAGGGGGGGAACACTGAAGCTTTCTTT. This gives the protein CASSSQGGNTEAFF.

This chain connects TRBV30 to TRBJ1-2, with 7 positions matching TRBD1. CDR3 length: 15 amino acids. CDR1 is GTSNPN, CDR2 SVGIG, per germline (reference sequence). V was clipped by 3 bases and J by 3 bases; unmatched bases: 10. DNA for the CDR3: TGTGCCTGGAGCAGGACAGGATTCTTCGACTATGGCTACACCTTC. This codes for CAWSRTGFFDYGYTF.

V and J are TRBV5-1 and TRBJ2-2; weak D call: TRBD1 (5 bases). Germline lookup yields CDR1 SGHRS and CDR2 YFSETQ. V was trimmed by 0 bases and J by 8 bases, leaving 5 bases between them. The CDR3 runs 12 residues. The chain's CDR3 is CASSLDRGELFF. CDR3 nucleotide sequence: TGCGCCAGCAGCTTGGACAGGGGGGAGCTGTTTTTT.

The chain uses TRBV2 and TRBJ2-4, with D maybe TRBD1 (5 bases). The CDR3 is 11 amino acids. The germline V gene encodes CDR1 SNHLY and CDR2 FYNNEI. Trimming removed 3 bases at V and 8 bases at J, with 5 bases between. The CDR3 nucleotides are TGTGCCAGCAGTGACAGGGACATTCAGTACTTC. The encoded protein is CASSDRDIQYF.

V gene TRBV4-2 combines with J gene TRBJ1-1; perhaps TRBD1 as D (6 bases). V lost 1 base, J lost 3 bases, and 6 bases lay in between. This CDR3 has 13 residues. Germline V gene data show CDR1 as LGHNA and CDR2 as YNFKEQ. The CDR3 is CASSQGTDTEAFF. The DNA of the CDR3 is TGTGCCAGCAGCCAAGGGACAGACACTGAAGCTTTCTTT.

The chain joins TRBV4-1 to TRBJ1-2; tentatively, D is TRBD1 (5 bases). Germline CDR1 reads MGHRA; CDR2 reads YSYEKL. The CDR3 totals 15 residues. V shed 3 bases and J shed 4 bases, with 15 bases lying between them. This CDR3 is CASSHPVIGVYGYTF. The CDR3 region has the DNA TGCGCCAGCAGCCACCCCGTGATAGGGGTCTATGGCTACACCTTC.

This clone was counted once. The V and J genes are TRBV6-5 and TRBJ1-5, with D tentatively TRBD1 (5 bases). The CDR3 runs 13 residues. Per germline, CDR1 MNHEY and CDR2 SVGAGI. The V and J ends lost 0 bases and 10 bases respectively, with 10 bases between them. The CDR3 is CASSYSRVGPQHF. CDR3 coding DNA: TGTGCCAGCAGTTACTCCAGGGTTGGACCCCAGCATTTT.

CDR3 bases: TGTGCCAGCAGCGTTGGCTATGTGGGAGGTTCCGAGCAGTACTTC. Translation: CASSVGYVGGSEQYF. J is TRBJ2-7 and V is TRBV9; D possibly corresponds to TRBD2 (6 bases). The CDR3 sequence is 15 residues long. CDR1 and CDR2 (germline): SGDLS, YYNGEE. The V end lost 2 bases, the J end lost 6 bases, and 18 bases lay between the germline ends. The full variable domain, rest sourced from reference TRBV9 and TRBJ2-7, is DSGVTQTPKHLITATGQRVTLRCSPRSGDLSVYWYQQSLDQGLQFLIQYYNGEERAKGNILERFSAQQFPDLHSELNLSSLELGDSALYFCASSVGYVGGSEQYFGPGTRLTVT.

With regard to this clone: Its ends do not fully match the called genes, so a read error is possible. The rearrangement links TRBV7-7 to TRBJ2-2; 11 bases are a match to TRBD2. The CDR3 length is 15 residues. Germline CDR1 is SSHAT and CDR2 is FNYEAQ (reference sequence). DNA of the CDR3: TGTGCTAGCAGCCTGACTAGCGGGGTCACCGGGGAGCTGTTTTTT. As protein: CASSLTSGVTGELFF.

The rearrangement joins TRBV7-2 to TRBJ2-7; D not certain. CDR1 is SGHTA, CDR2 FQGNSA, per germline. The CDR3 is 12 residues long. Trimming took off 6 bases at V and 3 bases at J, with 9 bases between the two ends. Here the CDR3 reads CASSPRRYEQYF. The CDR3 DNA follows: TGTGCCAGCAGTCCTAGACGCTACGAGCAGTACTTC. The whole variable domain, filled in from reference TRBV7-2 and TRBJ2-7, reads GAGVSQSPSNKVTEKGKDVELRCDPISGHTALYWYRQSLGQGLEFLIYFQGNSAPDKSGLPSDRFSAERTGGSVSTLTIQRTQQEDSAVYLCASSPRRYEQYFGPGTRLTVT.

CDR3 sequence reads: CASNRGSGANVLTF. The DNA for the CDR3 is TGTGCCTCCAACAGGGGCTCTGGGGCCAACGTCCTGACTTTC. The chain employs TRBV30 and TRBJ2-6, with 7 bases identical to TRBD1. V shed 7 bases, J shed 0 bases, and the junction held 3 bases outside the gene matches. The CDR3 contains 14 residues. Germline V gene lookup returns CDR1 GTSNPN and CDR2 SVGIG (reference sequence).

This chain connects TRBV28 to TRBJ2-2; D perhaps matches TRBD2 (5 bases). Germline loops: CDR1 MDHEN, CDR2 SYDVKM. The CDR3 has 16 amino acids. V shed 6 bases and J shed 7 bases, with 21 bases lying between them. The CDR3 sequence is CASRAPLGVEGGELFF. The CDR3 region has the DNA TGTGCCAGCAGGGCCCCGCTGGGAGTGGAAGGCGGGGAGCTGTTTTTT. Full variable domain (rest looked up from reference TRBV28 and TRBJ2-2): DVKVTQSSRYLVKRTGEKVFLECVQDMDHENMFWYRQDPGLGLRLIYFSYDVKMKEKGDIPEGYSVSREKKERFSLILESASTNQTSMYLCASRAPLGVEGGELFFGEGSRLTVL.

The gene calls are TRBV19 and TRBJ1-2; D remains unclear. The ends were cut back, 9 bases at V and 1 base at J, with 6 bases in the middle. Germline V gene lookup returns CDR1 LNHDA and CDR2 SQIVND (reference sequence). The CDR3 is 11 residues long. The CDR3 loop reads CASRFNYGYTF. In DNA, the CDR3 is TGTGCCAGCCGGTTTAACTATGGCTACACCTTC.

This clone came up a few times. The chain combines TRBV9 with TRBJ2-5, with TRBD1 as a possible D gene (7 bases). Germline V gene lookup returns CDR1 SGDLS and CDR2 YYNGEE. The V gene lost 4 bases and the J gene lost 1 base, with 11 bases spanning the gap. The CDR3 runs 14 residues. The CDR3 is CASSPQGGQETQYF. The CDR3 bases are TGTGCCAGCAGCCCTCAGGGGGGCCAAGAGACCCAGTACTTC.

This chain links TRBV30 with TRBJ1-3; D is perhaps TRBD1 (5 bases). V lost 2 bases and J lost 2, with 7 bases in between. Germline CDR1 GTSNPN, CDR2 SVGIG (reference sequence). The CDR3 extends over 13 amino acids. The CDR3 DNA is TGTGCCTGGAGTAAGGGGACTGGAAACACCATATATTTT. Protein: CAWSKGTGNTIYF.

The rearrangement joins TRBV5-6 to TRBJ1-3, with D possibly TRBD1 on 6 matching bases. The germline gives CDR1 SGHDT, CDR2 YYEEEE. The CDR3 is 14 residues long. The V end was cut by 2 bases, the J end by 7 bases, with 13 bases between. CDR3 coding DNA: TGTGCCAGCAGCTTCTCAGGGGTGAGGAACACCATATATTTT. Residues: CASSFSGVRNTIYF.

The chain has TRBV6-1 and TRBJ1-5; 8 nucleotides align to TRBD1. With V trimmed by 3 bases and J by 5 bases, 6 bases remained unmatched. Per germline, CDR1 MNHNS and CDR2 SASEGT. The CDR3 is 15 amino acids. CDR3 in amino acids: CASSDPGGFDQPQHF. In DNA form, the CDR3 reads TGTGCCAGCAGTGATCCAGGGGGCTTCGATCAGCCCCAGCATTTT.

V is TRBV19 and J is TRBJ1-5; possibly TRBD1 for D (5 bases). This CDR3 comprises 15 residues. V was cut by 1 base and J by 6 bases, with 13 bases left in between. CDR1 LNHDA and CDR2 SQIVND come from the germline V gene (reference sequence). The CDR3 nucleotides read TGTGCCAGTAGTATAGGGTGGGGCGGGAGTCAGCCCCAGCATTTT. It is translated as CASSIGWGGSQPQHF.

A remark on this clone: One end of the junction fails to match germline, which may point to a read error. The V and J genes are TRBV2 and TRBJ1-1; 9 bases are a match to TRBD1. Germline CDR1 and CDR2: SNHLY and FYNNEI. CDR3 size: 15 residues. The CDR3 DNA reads TGTGCCAGCAGTGGAACCGGGACAGGGAACCCTGAAGCTTTCTTT. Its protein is CASSGTGTGNPEAFF.

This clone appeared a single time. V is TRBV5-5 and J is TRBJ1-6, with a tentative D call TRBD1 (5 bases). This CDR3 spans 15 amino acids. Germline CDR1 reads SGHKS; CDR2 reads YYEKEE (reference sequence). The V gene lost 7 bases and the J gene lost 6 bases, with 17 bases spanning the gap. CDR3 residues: CASLKAQGPNSPLHF. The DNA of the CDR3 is TGTGCCAGCCTGAAAGCGCAGGGCCCTAATTCACCCCTCCACTTT.

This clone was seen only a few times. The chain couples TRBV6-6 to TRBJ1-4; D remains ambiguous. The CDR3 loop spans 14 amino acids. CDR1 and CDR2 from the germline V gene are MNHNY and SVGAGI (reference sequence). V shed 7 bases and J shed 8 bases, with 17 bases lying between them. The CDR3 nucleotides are TGTGCCAGCACCCTCCCCCGGGGAAACGAAAAACTGTTTTTT. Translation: CASTLPRGNEKLFF.

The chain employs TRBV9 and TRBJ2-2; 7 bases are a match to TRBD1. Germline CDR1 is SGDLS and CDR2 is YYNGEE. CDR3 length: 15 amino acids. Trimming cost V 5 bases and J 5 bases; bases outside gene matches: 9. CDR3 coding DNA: TGTGCCAGCAGAAGTAGACAGGGAACGACCGGGGAGCTGTTTTTT. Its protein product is CASRSRQGTTGELFF. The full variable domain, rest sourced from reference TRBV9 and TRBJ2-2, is DSGVTQTPKHLITATGQRVTLRCSPRSGDLSVYWYQQSLDQGLQFLIQYYNGEERAKGNILERFSAQQFPDLHSELNLSSLELGDSALYFCASRSRQGTTGELFFGEGSRLTVL.

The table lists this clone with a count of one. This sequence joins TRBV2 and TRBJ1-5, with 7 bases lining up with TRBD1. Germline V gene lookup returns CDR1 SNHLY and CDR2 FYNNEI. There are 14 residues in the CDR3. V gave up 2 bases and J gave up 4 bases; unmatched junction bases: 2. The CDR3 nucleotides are TGTGCCAGCAGTGAAATGGGACAGAATCAGCCCCAGCATTTT. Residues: CASSEMGQNQPQHF.

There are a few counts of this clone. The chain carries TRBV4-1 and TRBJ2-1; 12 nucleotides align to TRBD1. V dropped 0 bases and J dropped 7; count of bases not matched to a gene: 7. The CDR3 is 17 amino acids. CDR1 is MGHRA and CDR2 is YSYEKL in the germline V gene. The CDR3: CASSQDPGQGAWNEQFF. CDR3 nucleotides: TGCGCCAGCAGCCAAGATCCGGGACAGGGGGCATGGAATGAGCAGTTCTTC.